These T cell receptor beta chains were read from a single sample in a study of breast tumors, draining lymph nodes, adjacent tissues. Using its own MiXCR run on the multiplex PCR reads, TCRdb lists one record per CDR3 protein. The sample has 150,000 to 200,000 distinct CDR3 sequences; roughly 31% are singletons. The specimen sequenced was axillary lymph node tissue. These receptors came from a female donor with breast cancer. Some clones in this sample may be carry-over from other donors' samples. Both conserved end residues are trimmed from each CDR3. Fields, in order: V gene, J gene, CDR3 protein.

V gene: TRBV7-8
J gene: TRBJ1-1
CDR3 protein: ASSNNRAGGTEAF

V gene: TRBV5-6
J gene: TRBJ2-5
CDR3 protein: ASSLWTAASQETQY

V gene: TRBV7-6
J gene: TRBJ2-5
CDR3 protein: ASSLGSGSMTQY

V gene: TRBV20-1
J gene: TRBJ1-3
CDR3 protein: SASGQISGNTIY

V gene: TRBV4-3
J gene: TRBJ2-7
CDR3 protein: ASSQDQQGVHLGEQY

V gene: TRBV9
J gene: TRBJ1-1
CDR3 protein: ASSVVGGADTEAF

V gene: TRBV11-2
J gene: TRBJ2-2
CDR3 protein: ASSLDPEAGELF

V gene: TRBV24-1
J gene: TRBJ2-1
CDR3 protein: ATAQGSYNEQF

V gene: TRBV20-1
J gene: TRBJ2-3
CDR3 protein: SARDYLGGETQY

V gene: TRBV29-1
J gene: TRBJ2-5
CDR3 protein: SARQGRETQY

V gene: TRBV15
J gene: TRBJ1-4
CDR3 protein: ATSKGQGNEKLF

V gene: TRBV5-1
J gene: TRBJ2-7
CDR3 protein: ASSFSTSGGPLGEQY

V gene: TRBV5-5
J gene: TRBJ2-5
CDR3 protein: TSSHYGGRAETQY

V gene: TRBV6-5
J gene: TRBJ2-7
CDR3 protein: ASSSGLAGVYEQY

V gene: TRBV6-6
J gene: TRBJ1-2
CDR3 protein: ASSRSGGYT

V gene: TRBV5-1
J gene: TRBJ2-3
CDR3 protein: ASSLAITDTQY

V gene: TRBV6-6
J gene: TRBJ1-2
CDR3 protein: ASSLRPNYGYT

V gene: TRBV6-6
J gene: TRBJ1-5
CDR3 protein: ASSSGTGGDNQPQH

V gene: TRBV20-1
J gene: TRBJ2-7
CDR3 protein: SASRDRVYEQY

V gene: TRBV2
J gene: TRBJ2-2
CDR3 protein: ASTRTFGELF

V gene: TRBV2
J gene: TRBJ2-2
CDR3 protein: ASSAGQGRVGELF

V gene: TRBV6-5
J gene: TRBJ1-2
CDR3 protein: ASQSGEGYGYT

V gene: TRBV19
J gene: TRBJ2-7
CDR3 protein: ASSVDSSYEQY

V gene: TRBV7-2
J gene: TRBJ2-5
CDR3 protein: ASTSGTAQETQY